The text below deals with one T cell receptor (beta chain). The PCR had 60 Vbeta and 13 Jbeta primers. Sequencing was performed with immunoSEQ multiplex PCR; in TCRdb, only in-frame clones are kept and a portion is missing. This sample has about 60,000 clones, with roughly 78% found just once. The entry originates in a study of cytomegalovirus exposure and HLA in healthy donors. CDR3 length equals 14 residues. The ends were cut back, 3 bases at V and 10 bases at J, with 18 bases in the middle. The germline V gene encodes CDR1 MNHEY and CDR2 SMNVEV (reference sequence). The chain links TRBV27 to TRBJ1-2; weak D call: TRBD1 (6 bases). The origin of this receptor is a woman in her twenties or thirties in good health and CMV-seronegative. The specimen was PBMCs. In DNA, the CDR3 is TGTGCCAGCAGTTTTAGACAGGCCCACGCAAACTACACCTTC. It translates to CASSFRQAHANYTF.